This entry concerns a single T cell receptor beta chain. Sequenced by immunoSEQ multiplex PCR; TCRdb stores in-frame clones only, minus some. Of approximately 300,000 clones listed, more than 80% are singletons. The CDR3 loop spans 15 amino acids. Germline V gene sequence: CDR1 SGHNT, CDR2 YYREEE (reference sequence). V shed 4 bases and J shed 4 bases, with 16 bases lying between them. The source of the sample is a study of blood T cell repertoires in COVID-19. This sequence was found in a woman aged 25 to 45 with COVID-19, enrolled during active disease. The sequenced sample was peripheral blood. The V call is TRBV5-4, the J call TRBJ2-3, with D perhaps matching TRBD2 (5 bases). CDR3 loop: CASSPLVGGADTQYF. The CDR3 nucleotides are TGTGCCAGCAGCCCCCTAGTAGGAGGCGCAGATACGCAGTATTTT.